This paragraph reports one TCR beta chain. Its target is unknown. The use of a sample-barcoded 5' primer and a J-beta primer mix characterized a second PCR of roughly 7 to 12 cycles. One entry per CDR3 protein results from TCRdb running MiXCR on the 5' RACE reads. The table records about 840,000 distinct CDR3 sequences, 29% of them present only once. The data were obtained in a study of blood T cells in healthy people across ages. Findings of the study overall: Estimated diversity, derived from one million T cells, was regarded as an underestimate.

Aged roughly 6 to 90, donors were systemically healthy Caucasians from Russia. The V and J ends lost 6 bases and 12 bases respectively, with 27 bases between them. CDR3 size: 15 residues. Germline V gene lookup returns CDR1 MNHEY and CDR2 SVGAGI. These data also formed part of another study, on T cells of mothers and their children. As that study records: Reads recorded for TCR beta CDR3 numbered over 9.5 million per mother and about 3 million per child.

This TCR was sampled from a woman between 35 and 50 years old in good health. What was sequenced was blood. This rearrangement joins TRBV6-5 to TRBJ2-7; no clear D. The chain's CDR3 is CASSYDRIQQPVGYF. DNA for the CDR3: TGTGCCAGCAGCTACGACCGGATACAACAACCAGTAGGGTACTTC.